This T cell receptor (beta chain) was captured by sequencing in a study of blood T cells in healthy people across ages. Next came a second PCR, run for about 7 to 12 cycles, which used a sample-barcoded 5' primer along with a J-beta primer mix. TCRdb fed the 5' RACE reads into MiXCR, producing one record per CDR3 protein. The sample includes some 1.5 million distinct CDR3 sequences, approximately 43% of them seen just once. The CDR3 consists of 14 residues. CDR1 is MNHEY and CDR2 is SVGAGI in the germline V gene. Trimming at V came to 2 bases and at J to 8 bases, leaving 6 bases not matched to a gene.

This TCR was recovered from a woman aged 18-30 years in good health. The sample was blood. The chain recombines TRBV6-5 with TRBJ1-1; TRBD1 agrees at 9 bases. The CDR3 loop is CASSYGQGMAEAFF. Here the CDR3 DNA reads TGTGCCAGCAGTTACGGACAGGGGATGGCCGAAGCTTTCTTT.